A selection of T cell receptor beta chains follows, all from one sample in a study of T cell changes during pregnancy in multiple sclerosis. Assay used: immunoSEQ multiplex PCR; TCRdb lists only in-frame clones, some missing. Here the sample spans roughly 84,000 clones, 93% being singletons. The sample was peripheral blood, taken in the third trimester of pregnancy. The source is a female donor in good health, enrolled as a control in a pregnancy study. The CDR3 runs from the conserved cysteine through the conserved F or W. Fields, in order: V gene, D gene, clone size, J gene, CDR3 DNA, CDR3 protein. The D gene is left open where the match is weak. A clone size is listed for some rows: how often the clone was seen (once, few, many), or a class if it is expanded.

>TRBV6-6|-|-|TRBJ2-5
TGTGCCAGCAGTTACGCGAGACAAGAGACCCAGTACTTC
CASSYARQETQYF
>TRBV15|-|-|TRBJ2-1
TGTGCCACCAGCAGAGAGCGGATACCCTACAATGAGCAGTTCTTC
CATSRERIPYNEQFF
>TRBV5-1|TRBD1|-|TRBJ2-5
TGCGCCAGCAGCTTGGGAGACAGGGGGCAGACCCAGTACTTC
CASSLGDRGQTQYF
>TRBV2|-|-|TRBJ1-5
TGTGCCAGCAGTGGTGGTTATCGGGATCAGCCCCAGCATTTT
CASSGGYRDQPQHF
>TRBV5-4|TRBD2|once|TRBJ2-5
TGTGCCAGCAGCTTGGGCGGGAGGGCCGCGGAGGAGACCCAGTACTTC
CASSLGGRAAEETQYF
>TRBV5-1|-|-|TRBJ2-1
TGCGCCAGCAGCCTCCGGACAGTCTACAATGAGCAGTTCTTC
CASSLRTVYNEQFF
>TRBV4-1|TRBD1|-|TRBJ1-5
TGCGCCAGCAGCCACACAGGGGGCAATCAGCCCCAGCATTTT
CASSHTGGNQPQHF
>TRBV29-1|TRBD2|-|TRBJ2-5
TGCAGCGTTCGACTAGCCCCAGAGACCCAGTACTTC
CSVRLAPETQYF
>TRBV6-4|-|few|TRBJ1-1
TGTGCCAGCAGCCTCAAGAGAGGCACTGAAGCTTTCTTT
CASSLKRGTEAFF
>TRBV6-6|-|few|TRBJ2-7
TGTGCCAGCAGTTACAGGGGTTCCTACGAGCAGTACTTC
CASSYRGSYEQYF
>TRBV28|-|-|TRBJ1-2
TGTGCCAGCAGTTCTTACAGGGTCGACTATGGCTACACCTTC
CASSSYRVDYGYTF
>TRBV2|-|-|TRBJ1-3
TGTGCCAGCAGACGTCTTCGGGTAGCTAGCCTTTCTGGAAACACCATATATTTT
CASRRLRVASLSGNTIYF
>TRBV7-2|-|-|TRBJ2-7
TGTGCCAGCAGCAAAGGAGGGCCGGTTTACAACGAGCAGTACTTC
CASSKGGPVYNEQYF
>TRBV10-1|-|many|TRBJ1-3
TGCGCCAGCAGTGAGTCTGCCAGGAACCTCTCTGGAAACACCATATATTTT
CASSESARNLSGNTIYF
>TRBV5-4|-|-|TRBJ2-7
TGTGCCACCAAGGAGGGGGCGGGAGAGCAGTACTTC
CATKEGAGEQYF
>TRBV4-1|TRBD1|-|TRBJ2-1
TGCGCCAGCAGCCGGACGCCGGGACAGGGGATAGCTTTGAGCGTCAATGAGCAGTTCTTC
CASSRTPGQGIALSVNEQFF
>TRBV7-9|TRBD1|-|TRBJ1-5
TGTGCCAGCAGCTCCCAACGGACAGGGAGGCATCAGCCCCAGCATTTT
CASSSQRTGRHQPQHF
>TRBV19|-|-|TRBJ2-7
TGTGCCAGTAGTCATCCAGGGGTCGAGCAGTACTTC
CASSHPGVEQYF
>TRBV30|TRBD2|once|TRBJ2-7
TGTGCCTGGAGTCCCCAGCGGGGGGGCTCCTACGAGCAGTACTTC
CAWSPQRGGSYEQYF
>TRBV18|TRBD2|-|TRBJ2-2
TGTGCCAGCTCACCAAATCTAGCGGGCGCGAACACCGGGGAGCTGTTTTTT
CASSPNLAGANTGELFF
>TRBV2|TRBD1|-|TRBJ2-2
TGTGCCAGCAAGGACAGGGGGCGTTCCGGGGAGCTGTTTTTT
CASKDRGRSGELFF
>TRBV27|TRBD2|once|TRBJ2-1
TGTGCCAGCAGTTTGCTCCTAGCGGGAGGGCCCCATGAGCAGTTCTTC
CASSLLLAGGPHEQFF
>TRBV10-2|TRBD1|-|TRBJ2-3
TGCGCCAGCAGTTCCGGACAGGGAGGCACAGATACGCAGTATTTT
CASSSGQGGTDTQYF
>TRBV14|TRBD2|-|TRBJ2-2
TGTGCCAGCAGCCAAGAGAATCGCGGGAGGCCCTTGATAAACACCGGGGAGCTGTTTTTT
CASSQENRGRPLINTGELFF
>TRBV5-6|-|-|TRBJ2-7
TGTGCCAGCAGCTTCGGGTCCTCCTACGAGCAGTACTTC
CASSFGSSYEQYF
>TRBV5-1|-|-|TRBJ2-7
TGCGCCAGCAGCGAGGGACTCTCCCGACGAGAGCAGTACTTC
CASSEGLSRREQYF
>TRBV27|-|-|TRBJ2-1
TGTGCCACCGCCCGAGCGGTCTACAATGAGCAGTTCTTC
CATARAVYNEQFF
>TRBV5-1|TRBD1|-|TRBJ2-1
TGCGCCAGCAGCACCTCATCGGGACAGGGTTACAATGAGCAGTTCTTC
CASSTSSGQGYNEQFF
>TRBV27|-|-|TRBJ1-5
TGTGCCAGCAGTTCCTCAGGGACTTTTAGCAATCAGCCCCAGCATTTT
CASSSSGTFSNQPQHF
>TRBV27|TRBD2|-|TRBJ2-7
TGTGCCAGCAGTCCAGGGTTAGCGGGGGCCTACGAGCAGTACTTC
CASSPGLAGAYEQYF
>TRBV19|-|-|TRBJ2-3
TGTGCCAGTAGTGTCCTTAAGACGACAGCTAGTACAGATGCGCAGTATTTT
CASSVLKTTASTDAQYF